A single sample is the source of the 27 T cell receptor beta chains below, sequenced in a study of blood T cell repertoires in COVID-19. Libraries were prepared by immunoSEQ multiplex PCR; TCRdb keeps only in-frame clonotypes and omits some of them. The table has 100,000 to 150,000 clones, roughly 90% seen once. The sequencing input was peripheral blood. These receptors were obtained from a man between 65 and 85 years old with active COVID-19.

This rearrangement joins TRBV3-1 (or the pseudogene TRBV3-2) to TRBJ2-1; 15 positions match TRBD2. Germline assignment: CDR1 LGHDT and CDR2 YNNKEL (reference sequence). The V gene end was trimmed by 3 bases and the J gene end by 15 bases; junction bases not matched to a gene: 12. The CDR3 loop spans 16 amino acids. Here the CDR3 DNA reads TGTGCCAGCAGCCAGGGACTAGCGGGAGGAACCAGTCCCCCGTTCTTC. This gives the protein CASSQGLAGGTSPPFF.

The V call is TRBV27, the J call TRBJ1-2; perhaps TRBD1 as D (6 bases). The CDR3 extends over 13 amino acids. Trimming stripped 2 bases from V and 8 bases from J, with 12 bases between. Germline loops: CDR1 MNHEY, CDR2 SMNVEV (reference sequence). CDR3 nucleotides: TGTGCCAGCAGTTTACGGGGGGCCAGGGGCTACACCTTC. This encodes CASSLRGARGYTF.

This chain connects TRBV3-1 (or the pseudogene TRBV3-2) to TRBJ2-1, with TRBD2 identical over 8 bases. The CDR3 covers 14 residues. Germline values: CDR1 LGHDT, CDR2 YNNKEL (reference sequence). V lost 6 bases to trimming and J lost 2 bases; unmatched junction nucleotides: 3. CDR3 sequence (DNA): TGTGCCAGCAGAGCGGGAGTTGCCTACAATGAGCAGTTCTTC. Encoded protein: CASRAGVAYNEQFF.

The rearrangement uses TRBV28 and TRBJ1-2; TRBD1 might be the D (5 bases). The germline V gene has CDR1 MDHEN and CDR2 SYDVKM. V shed 4 bases and J shed 7 bases, with 16 bases lying between them. The CDR3 is 14 residues long. This CDR3 is CASSSRQPPSGYTF. For the CDR3, the DNA is TGTGCCAGCAGTTCACGACAGCCCCCAAGTGGCTACACCTTC.

The chain is built from TRBV6-4 and TRBJ2-5; D is possibly TRBD1 (8 bases). CDR1 MRHNA and CDR2 SNTAGT come from the germline V gene. This CDR3 is 13 amino acids long. With 6 bases removed from V and 4 bases from J, the gap between germline ends came to 12 bases. Written as DNA, the CDR3 is TGTGCCAGCAGGACAGGGGAGGGAGAGACCCAGTACTTC. It is translated as CASRTGEGETQYF.

The rearrangement joins TRBV5-1 to TRBJ2-4; TRBD1 matches at 11 bases. Germline V gives CDR1 SGHRS, CDR2 YFSETQ. The V segment lost 4 bases and the J segment 10 bases; nucleotides outside the gene matches: 4. This CDR3 contains 13 residues. The CDR3 sequence: CASSLGQGAIQYF. In DNA, the CDR3 is TGCGCCAGCAGCCTAGGACAGGGGGCTATTCAGTACTTC.

The V call is TRBV27, the J call TRBJ2-1; TRBD2 aligns across 10 bases. The V segment lost 4 bases and the J segment 5 bases; nucleotides outside the gene matches: 5. In germline, CDR1 is MNHEY, CDR2 SMNVEV (reference sequence). CDR3 length: 15 residues. CDR3 loop: CASSSLAGANNEQFF. The CDR3 DNA reads as TGTGCCAGCAGTTCTCTAGCGGGGGCCAACAATGAGCAGTTCTTC.

This clone was seen a few times. The rearrangement uses TRBV28 and TRBJ2-7; D gene ambiguous. V dropped 8 bases and J dropped 4 bases, with 9 bases sitting between them. Germline V gene data show CDR1 as MDHEN and CDR2 as SYDVKM. The CDR3 loop spans 11 amino acids. CDR3 residues: CASGPSYEQYF. The CDR3 nucleotides are TGTGCCAGCGGCCCCAGTTACGAGCAGTACTTC.

In this sample, this clone turned up many times. This rearrangement joins TRBV5-1 to TRBJ2-7, with 11 bases matching TRBD2. V gave up 1 base and J gave up 3 bases; unmatched junction bases: 3. CDR3 length: 15 amino acids. Germline V lookup: CDR1 SGHRS, CDR2 YFSETQ. The CDR3 region has the DNA TGCGCCAGCAGCTTGTACACTAGCGGGAGCTACGAGCAGTACTTC. It codes for CASSLYTSGSYEQYF.

The CDR3 is CASSQGSGAENEKLFF. The CDR3 DNA sequence: TGTGCCAGCAGCCAAGGATCAGGGGCGGAGAATGAAAAACTGTTTTTT. The rearrangement links TRBV4-2 to TRBJ1-4, with D possibly matching TRBD1 (6 bases). V was shortened by 1 base and J by 5 bases, with 14 bases between the two germline ends. Germline CDR1 reads LGHNA; CDR2 reads YNFKEQ. The CDR3 is made up of 16 amino acids.

The CDR3 sequence is CASSVEGEGDTQYF. In DNA, the CDR3 is TGTGCCAGCAGCGTAGAGGGGGAAGGAGATACGCAGTATTTT. The chain combines TRBV9 with TRBJ2-3; D is possibly TRBD1 (6 bases). CDR1 is SGDLS and CDR2 is YYNGEE in the germline V gene. Trimming removed 0 bases at V and 5 bases at J, with 10 bases between. The CDR3 loop spans 14 amino acids. The complete variable domain, with remaining parts taken from reference TRBV9 and TRBJ2-3, reads DSGVTQTPKHLITATGQRVTLRCSPRSGDLSVYWYQQSLDQGLQFLIQYYNGEERAKGNILERFSAQQFPDLHSELNLSSLELGDSALYFCASSVEGEGDTQYFGPGTRLTVL.

The rearrangement links TRBV25-1 to TRBJ2-3, with 10 bases lining up with TRBD2. CDR1 is MGHDK, CDR2 SYGVNS, per germline. The length of the CDR3 is 16 residues. Trimming at V came to 5 bases and at J to 4 bases, leaving 9 bases not matched to a gene. CDR3 in amino acids: CASSSSGSFLADTQYF. The DNA for the CDR3 is TGTGCCAGCAGTTCTAGCGGGAGCTTCTTAGCAGATACGCAGTATTTT.

The chain recombines TRBV5-6 with TRBJ1-1, with D unresolved. Germline loops: CDR1 SGHDT, CDR2 YYEEEE. The V end was cut by 0 bases, the J end by 10 bases, with 10 bases between. The CDR3 has 12 residues. For the CDR3, the DNA is TGTGCCAGCAGCTTGGCCTACGGTGGAGCTTTCTTT. The encoded protein is CASSLAYGGAFF.

The chain couples TRBV18 to TRBJ2-3, with 10 bases lining up with TRBD2. Germline V gene data show CDR1 as KGHSH and CDR2 as LQKENI. Trimming at V came to 1 base and at J to 0 bases, leaving 7 bases not matched to a gene. This CDR3 has 18 amino acids. This CDR3 is CASSPLSGRPTSTDTQYF. DNA of the CDR3: TGTGCCAGCTCACCACTTAGCGGGAGGCCAACTAGCACAGATACGCAGTATTTT.

This rearrangement joins TRBV6-5 to TRBJ2-1; weak D call: TRBD1 (6 bases). Trimming shortened V by 2 bases and J by 4 bases, and 15 bases separated the two germline ends. CDR1 is MNHEY and CDR2 is SVGAGI in the germline V gene. The CDR3 totals 16 residues. The CDR3 bases are TGTGCCAGCAGTTACGGCAACAGGGCACTTTACAATGAGCAGTTCTTC. This encodes CASSYGNRALYNEQFF.

The CDR3 here is CASSLWAGADEQFF. CDR3 in DNA: TGTGCCAGCAGCTTATGGGCGGGGGCCGATGAGCAGTTCTTC. V usage is TRBV7-3 and J usage is TRBJ2-1, with D perhaps matching TRBD2 (7 bases). Trimming stripped 2 bases from V and 8 bases from J, with 13 bases between. CDR3 length: 14 amino acids. Germline loops: CDR1 SGHTA, CDR2 FQGTGA.

With respect to this clone: Germline and junction disagree at one end, which may indicate a read error. The V gene is TRBV20-1, the J gene TRBJ1-4, with D possibly matching TRBD1 (5 bases). Looked up from germline, CDR1 is DFQATT and CDR2 is SNEGSKA (reference sequence). This CDR3 contains 11 residues. As DNA, the CDR3 is TGCAGTGCTAGAGATCGGGGGACGCCAGCTTTT. It codes for CSARDRGTPAF.

The table lists this clone with a few counts. The chain has TRBV10-3 and TRBJ2-5, with a tentative D call TRBD2 (5 bases). The germline V and J ends were trimmed by 10 bases and 0 bases, with 18 bases remaining between them. Germline V gene lookup returns CDR1 ENHRY and CDR2 SYGVKD. CDR3 length: 15 amino acids. The CDR3 is CATESGNSYQETQYF. The CDR3 region has the DNA TGTGCCACCGAAAGCGGAAATTCGTACCAAGAGACCCAGTACTTC.

Written as DNA, the CDR3 is TGTGCCAGCAGCCCTCGAGGAGGGGAGACTGAAGCTTTCTTT. As protein: CASSPRGGETEAFF. The gene calls are TRBV3-1 (or the pseudogene TRBV3-2) and TRBJ1-1; D possibly corresponds to TRBD1 (5 bases). Germline CDR1 and CDR2: LGHDT and YNNKEL (reference sequence). V gave up 4 bases and J gave up 5 bases, with 14 bases separating them. This CDR3 has 14 residues.

V usage is TRBV4-1 and J usage is TRBJ2-2, with TRBD1 matching over 8 bases. The CDR3 spans 16 residues. V was pared by 2 bases and J by 6 bases, with 8 bases of the junction left unmatched. Per germline, CDR1 MGHRA and CDR2 YSYEKL. CDR3 in amino acids: CASSQTDQGAPGELFF. CDR3 nucleotides: TGCGCCAGCAGCCAAACCGACCAGGGGGCCCCCGGGGAGCTGTTTTTT.

This clone was seen once. The CDR3 loop is CASSFIGQGAGEQYF. The CDR3 DNA is TGTGCCAGCAGCTTCATAGGACAGGGTGCGGGCGAGCAGTACTTC. V is TRBV28 and J is TRBJ2-7; 8 nucleotides align to TRBD1. The germline V gene has CDR1 MDHEN and CDR2 SYDVKM. V gave up 6 bases and J gave up 6 bases; unmatched junction bases: 13. This CDR3 comprises 15 residues.

V gene TRBV6-4 combines with J gene TRBJ2-7, with D possibly matching TRBD1 (5 bases). Trimming took 2 bases from V and 0 from J, leaving 14 bases between them. The CDR3 sequence is 16 residues long. The germline gives CDR1 MRHNA, CDR2 SNTAGT. The CDR3 loop is CASSDSTGKYSYEQYF. The DNA of the CDR3 is TGTGCCAGCAGTGACAGTACAGGCAAATACTCCTACGAGCAGTACTTC.

The gene calls are TRBV27 and TRBJ1-2, with a tentative D call TRBD1 (5 bases). The germline V and J ends were trimmed by 7 bases and 4 bases, with 19 bases remaining between them. CDR3 length: 15 amino acids. Germline CDR1 MNHEY, CDR2 SMNVEV (reference sequence). The CDR3 coding sequence is TGTGCCAGCACGTCCGGGAGCGGGGGGAGCTATGGCTACACCTTC. It specifies CASTSGSGGSYGYTF.

The chain couples TRBV2 to TRBJ1-6; 10 nucleotides agree with TRBD1. CDR1 is SNHLY and CDR2 is FYNNEI in the germline V gene. This CDR3 spans 15 amino acids. J lost 7 bases, V lost 6 bases, and 6 bases had no gene match. CDR3 in DNA: TGTGCCAGCAGGCCTCAGGACAGGGGGAATTCACCCCTCCACTTT. This encodes CASRPQDRGNSPLHF.

The V call is TRBV3-1 (or the pseudogene TRBV3-2), the J call TRBJ1-2; 8 positions agree with TRBD1. Germline-derived CDR1 and CDR2 are LGHDT and YNNKEL (reference sequence). The CDR3 consists of 13 residues. Trimming cost V 6 bases and J 5 bases; bases outside gene matches: 5. For the CDR3, the DNA is TGTGCCAGCAGTTTAGACAGGGGATATGGCTACACCTTC. Amino acid sequence: CASSLDRGYGYTF.

The CDR3 bases are TGTGCCAGTAGTACTAGGGGTTATGACAATGAGCAGTTCTTC. Residues: CASSTRGYDNEQFF. V and J are TRBV19 and TRBJ2-1, with a possible D match to TRBD1 (5 bases). Germline V gene lookup returns CDR1 LNHDA and CDR2 SQIVND (reference sequence). The CDR3 covers 14 residues. Trimming stripped 4 bases from V and 5 bases from J, with 12 bases between.

The rearrangement links TRBV28 to TRBJ1-6; D remains unclear. The V end was cut by 3 bases, the J end by 5 bases, with 11 bases between. CDR3 length: 15 residues. CDR1 is MDHEN and CDR2 is SYDVKM in the germline V gene. CDR3 region: CASSLGNSNNSPLHF. The CDR3 DNA sequence: TGTGCCAGCAGTTTGGGCAACAGTAATAATTCACCCCTCCACTTT.